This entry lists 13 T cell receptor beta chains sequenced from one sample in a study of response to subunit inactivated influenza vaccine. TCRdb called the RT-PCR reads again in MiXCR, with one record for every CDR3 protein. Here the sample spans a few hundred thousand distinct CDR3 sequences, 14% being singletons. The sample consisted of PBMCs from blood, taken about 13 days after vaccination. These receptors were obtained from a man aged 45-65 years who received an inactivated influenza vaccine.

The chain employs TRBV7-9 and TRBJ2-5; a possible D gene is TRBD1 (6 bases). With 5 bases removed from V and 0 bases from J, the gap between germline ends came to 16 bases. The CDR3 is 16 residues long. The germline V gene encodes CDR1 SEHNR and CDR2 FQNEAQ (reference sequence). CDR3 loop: CASSLPRGFYQETQYF. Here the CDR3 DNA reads TGTGCCAGCAGCCTTCCGAGGGGGTTTTACCAAGAGACCCAGTACTTC.

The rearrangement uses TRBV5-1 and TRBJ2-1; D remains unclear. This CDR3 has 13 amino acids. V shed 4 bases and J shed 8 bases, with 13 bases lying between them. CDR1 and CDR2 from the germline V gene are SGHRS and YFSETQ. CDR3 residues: CASSARQTDEQFF. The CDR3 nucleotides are TGCGCCAGCAGCGCGCGGCAGACCGATGAGCAGTTCTTC.

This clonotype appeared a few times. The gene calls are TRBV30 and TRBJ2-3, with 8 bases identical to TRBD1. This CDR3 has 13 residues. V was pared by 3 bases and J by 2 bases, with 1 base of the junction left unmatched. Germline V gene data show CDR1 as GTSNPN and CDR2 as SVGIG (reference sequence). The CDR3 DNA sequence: TGTGCCTGGAGCAGGGGGCCCACAGATACGCAGTATTTT. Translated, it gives CAWSRGPTDTQYF.

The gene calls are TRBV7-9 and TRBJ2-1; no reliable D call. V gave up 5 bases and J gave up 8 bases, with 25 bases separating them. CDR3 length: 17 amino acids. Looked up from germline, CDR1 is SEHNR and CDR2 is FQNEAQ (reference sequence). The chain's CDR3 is CASSRPPGLVMRDEQFF. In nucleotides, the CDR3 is TGTGCCAGCAGCCGCCCCCCAGGCCTAGTAATGAGAGATGAGCAGTTCTTC.

The CDR3 DNA reads as TGCAGCGTTGTGCCACAGGGACTAGCGGTCTACAATGAGCAGTTCTTC. This gives the protein CSVVPQGLAVYNEQFF. The chain joins TRBV29-1 to TRBJ2-1; 11 nucleotides align to TRBD2. Germline loops: CDR1 SQVTM, CDR2 ANQGSEA. CDR3 length equals 16 residues. Trimming took 4 bases from V and 3 from J; bases not matched to a gene: 8.

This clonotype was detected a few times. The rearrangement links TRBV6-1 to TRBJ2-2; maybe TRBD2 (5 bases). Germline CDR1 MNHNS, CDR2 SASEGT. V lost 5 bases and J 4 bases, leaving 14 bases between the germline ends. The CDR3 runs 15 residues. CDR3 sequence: CASSNAPGTTGELFF. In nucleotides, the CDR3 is TGTGCCAGCAGTAATGCGCCGGGAACCACCGGGGAGCTGTTTTTT.

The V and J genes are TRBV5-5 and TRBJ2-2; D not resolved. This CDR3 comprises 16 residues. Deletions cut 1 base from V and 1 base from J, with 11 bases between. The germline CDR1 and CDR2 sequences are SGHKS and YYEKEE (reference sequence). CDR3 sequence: CASSLYGHLNTGELFF. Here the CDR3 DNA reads TGTGCCAGCAGCTTGTACGGCCATCTGAACACCGGGGAGCTGTTTTTT.

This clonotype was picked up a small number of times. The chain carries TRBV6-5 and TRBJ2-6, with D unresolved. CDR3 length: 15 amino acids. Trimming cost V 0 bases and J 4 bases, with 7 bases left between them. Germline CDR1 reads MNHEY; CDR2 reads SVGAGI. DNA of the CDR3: TGTGCCAGCAGTTACTCGGGGTGGGGGGCCAACGTCCTGACTTTC. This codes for CASSYSGWGANVLTF.

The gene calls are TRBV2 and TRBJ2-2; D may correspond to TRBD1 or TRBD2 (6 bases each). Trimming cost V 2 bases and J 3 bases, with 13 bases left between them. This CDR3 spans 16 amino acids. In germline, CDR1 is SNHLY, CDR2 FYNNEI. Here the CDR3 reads CASSEFSGEDTGELFF. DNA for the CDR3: TGTGCCAGCAGTGAATTCTCAGGGGAGGACACCGGGGAGCTGTTTTTT.

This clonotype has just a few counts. As DNA, the CDR3 is TGTGCCAGCAGTGCGGGACTAGTTTCCCCACCCCAAGAGACCCAGTACTTC. As protein: CASSAGLVSPPQETQYF. The V call is TRBV6-2 or TRBV6-3, the J call TRBJ2-5, with 8 bases that match TRBD2. Trimming took 5 bases from V and 1 from J; bases not matched to a gene: 12. The CDR3 spans 17 residues. Germline CDR1 is MNHEY and CDR2 is SVGEGT.

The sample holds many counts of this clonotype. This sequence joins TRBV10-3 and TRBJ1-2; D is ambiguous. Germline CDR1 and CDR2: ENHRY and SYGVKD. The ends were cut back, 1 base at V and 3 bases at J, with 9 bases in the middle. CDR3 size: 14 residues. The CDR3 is CAISEFKEDYGYTF. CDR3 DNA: TGTGCCATCAGTGAGTTTAAAGAAGACTATGGCTACACCTTC.

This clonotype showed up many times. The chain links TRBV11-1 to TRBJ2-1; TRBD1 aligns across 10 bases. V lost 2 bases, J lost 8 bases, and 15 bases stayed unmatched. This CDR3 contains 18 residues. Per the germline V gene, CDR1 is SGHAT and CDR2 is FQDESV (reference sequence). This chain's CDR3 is CASSLRAGTGVLEDEQFF. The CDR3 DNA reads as TGTGCCAGCAGCTTAAGGGCCGGGACAGGGGTCCTGGAAGATGAGCAGTTCTTC.

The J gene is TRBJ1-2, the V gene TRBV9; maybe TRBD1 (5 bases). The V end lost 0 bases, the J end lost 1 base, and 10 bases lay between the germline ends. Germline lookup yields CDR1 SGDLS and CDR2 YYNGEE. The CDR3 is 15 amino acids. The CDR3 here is CASSVGIRDNYGYTF. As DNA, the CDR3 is TGTGCCAGCAGCGTAGGGATCAGGGATAACTATGGCTACACCTTC.